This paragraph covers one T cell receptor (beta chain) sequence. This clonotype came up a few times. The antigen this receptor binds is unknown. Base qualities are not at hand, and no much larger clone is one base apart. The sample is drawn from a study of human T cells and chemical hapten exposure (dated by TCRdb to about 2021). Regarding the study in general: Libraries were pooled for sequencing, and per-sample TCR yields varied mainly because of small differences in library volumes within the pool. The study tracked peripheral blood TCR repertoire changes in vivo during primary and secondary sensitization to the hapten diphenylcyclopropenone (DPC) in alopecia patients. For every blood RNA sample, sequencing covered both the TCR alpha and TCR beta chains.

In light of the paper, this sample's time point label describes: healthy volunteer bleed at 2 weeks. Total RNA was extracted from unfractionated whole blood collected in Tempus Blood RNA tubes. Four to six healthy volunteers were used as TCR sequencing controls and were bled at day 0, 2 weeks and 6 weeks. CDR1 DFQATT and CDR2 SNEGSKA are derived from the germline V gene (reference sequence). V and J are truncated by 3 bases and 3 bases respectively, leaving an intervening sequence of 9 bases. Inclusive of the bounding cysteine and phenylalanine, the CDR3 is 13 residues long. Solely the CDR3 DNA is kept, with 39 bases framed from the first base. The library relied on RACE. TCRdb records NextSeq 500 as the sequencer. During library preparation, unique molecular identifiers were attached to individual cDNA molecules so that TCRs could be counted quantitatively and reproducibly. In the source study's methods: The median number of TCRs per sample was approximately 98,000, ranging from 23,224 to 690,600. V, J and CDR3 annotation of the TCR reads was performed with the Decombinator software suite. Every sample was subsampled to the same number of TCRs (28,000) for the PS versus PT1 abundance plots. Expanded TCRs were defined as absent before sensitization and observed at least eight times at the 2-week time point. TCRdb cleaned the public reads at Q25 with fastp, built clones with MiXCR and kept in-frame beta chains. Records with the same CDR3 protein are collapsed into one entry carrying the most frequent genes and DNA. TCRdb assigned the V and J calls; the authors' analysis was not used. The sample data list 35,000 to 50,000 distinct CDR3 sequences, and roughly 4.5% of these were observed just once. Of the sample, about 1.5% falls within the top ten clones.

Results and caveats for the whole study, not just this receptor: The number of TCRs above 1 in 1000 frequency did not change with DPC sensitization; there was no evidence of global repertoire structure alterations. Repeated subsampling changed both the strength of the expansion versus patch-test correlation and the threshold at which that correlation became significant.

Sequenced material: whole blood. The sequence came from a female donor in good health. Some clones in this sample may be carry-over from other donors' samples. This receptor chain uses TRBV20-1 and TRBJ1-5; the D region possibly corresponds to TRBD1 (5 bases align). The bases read TGCAGTGCTAGTATGGGGGACAATCAGCCCCAGCATTTT. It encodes CSASMGDNQPQHF.